The present TCR beta chain was sequenced within a study of shared clonotypes between healthy human individuals. The CDR3 sequence is 12 residues long. Germline assignment: CDR1 KGHSH and CDR2 LQKENI. V was cut by 2 bases and J by 8 bases, with 9 bases left in between. Donors, healthy HIV-negative adults, lacked recent acute infections or vaccinations. Evenly divided among several immunoSEQ plates was the genomic DNA of each subset. Ten immunoSEQ deep assay plates were used to sequence the DNA of unsorted PBMCs. The table came from immunoSEQ multiplex PCR; TCRdb's copy has only in-frame clones and leaves some out. The data show about 480,000 clones, 60% to 85% seen once.

V usage is TRBV18 and J usage is TRBJ1-2; D is unresolved. The receptor comes from a woman aged 40 to 50 in good health. Some clones in this sample may be carry-over from other donors' samples. Input material: PBMCs. CDR3 region: CASSPDRRGYTF. Here the CDR3 DNA reads TGTGCCAGCTCACCAGACCGGCGGGGCTACACCTTC.